A selection of T cell receptor beta chains follows, all from one sample in a study of shared clonotypes between healthy human individuals. The protocol was immunoSEQ multiplex PCR, while the TCRdb copy is restricted to in-frame clones and leaves out a portion. Counted here are some 2,000,000 clones, under 97% occurring once; the ten biggest clones make up 0.1% to 0.15%. Sequenced sample: naive CD4+ T cells sorted from blood. The receptors here all came from a young man in good health. The CDR3 runs from the conserved cysteine through the conserved F or W. The D gene is left open where the match is weak. Size is omitted from some rows. Given values are once, few, many or a class for expanded clones.

D,J,size,V,DNA,CDR3
.,TRBJ1-2,.,TRBV19,TGTGCCAGTAGTATCAATCCCACGGCTCGGGACTATGGCTACACCTTC,CASSINPTARDYGYTF
.,TRBJ2-3,.,TRBV5-4,TGTGCCAGCAGCTTGGACAGTCAATATAGCACAGATACGCAGTATTTT,CASSLDSQYSTDTQYF
.,TRBJ1-2,.,TRBV14,TGTGCCAGCAGCCAGGGCAGTTGGAACTATGGCTACACCTTC,CASSQGSWNYGYTF
.,TRBJ2-7,.,TRBV5-1,TGCGCCAGCAGCCCACAAGGACAGAGCTACGAGCAGTACTTC,CASSPQGQSYEQYF
TRBD1,TRBJ1-1,.,TRBV4-1,TGCGCCAGCAGCCTAAGCCCACGACAGGGAGGCACTGAAGCTTTCTTT,CASSLSPRQGGTEAFF
.,TRBJ2-2,.,TRBV10-2,TGCGCCAGCATCGAGCGGGCGGGGGCCCTGAACACCGGGGAGCTGTTTTTT,CASIERAGALNTGELFF
TRBD1,TRBJ2-7,.,TRBV7-9,TGTGCCAGCAGCTTTGGGACAGGGGTTTCGGGAGAGCAGTACTTC,CASSFGTGVSGEQYF
.,TRBJ1-5,once,TRBV29-1,TGCAGCGTTGAAGTCGGGGGACCGAATCAGCCCCAGCATTTT,CSVEVGGPNQPQHF
.,TRBJ2-7,once,TRBV5-6,TGTGCCAGCAGCAATAGCGGCGGTAGCTCCTACGAGCAGTACTTC,CASSNSGGSSYEQYF
.,TRBJ1-3,.,TRBV19,TGTGCCAGTAGTTTGCCGGCTCAGGGAGTGGCTGGAAACACCATATATTTT,CASSLPAQGVAGNTIYF
TRBD1,TRBJ2-5,.,TRBV28,TGTGCCAGCAGTTTAGGGACAGCCCCCCGGACCCAGTACTTC,CASSLGTAPRTQYF
.,TRBJ1-5,once,TRBV6-5,TGTGCCAGCAGTCGACAGGTGGGTGGCAATCAGCCCCAGCATTTT,CASSRQVGGNQPQHF
.,TRBJ1-1,.,TRBV19,TGTGCCAGTAGGGACAATCGACAGGCGCTGAACACTGAAGCTTTCTTT,CASRDNRQALNTEAFF
.,TRBJ2-7,.,TRBV28,TGTGCCAGCAATACCGACGCAGGGGGAGGGCCGGCCTATGAGCAGTACTTC,CASNTDAGGGPAYEQYF
.,TRBJ2-7,.,TRBV11-2,TGTGCCAGCAGCTTGTCCCTTGGCGAGCAGTACTTC,CASSLSLGEQYF
.,TRBJ1-6,once,TRBV27,TGTGCCAGCAGCCCAACCCGTGACAGGTCACCCCTCCACTTT,CASSPTRDRSPLHF
.,TRBJ2-2,.,TRBV29-1,TGCAGCGTTGAACGGACCGGGAACACCGGGGAGCTGTTTTTT,CSVERTGNTGELFF
.,TRBJ1-2,.,TRBV10-3,TGTGCCATCAGTGAGGACAGCCCATATGGCTACACCTTC,CAISEDSPYGYTF
TRBD1,TRBJ1-1,.,TRBV5-1,TGCGCCAGCAGCTTCGGGACAGGGGACATGAACACTGAAGCTTTCTTT,CASSFGTGDMNTEAFF
.,TRBJ2-5,.,TRBV5-4,TGTGCCAGCAGCTTGGGGAGTACAGTCCAAGAGACCCAGTACTTC,CASSLGSTVQETQYF
TRBD1,TRBJ1-3,.,TRBV7-9,TGTGCCAGCAGCGCGACAGGGGCTGGAAACACCATATATTTT,CASSATGAGNTIYF
TRBD1,TRBJ2-7,once,TRBV7-8,TGTGCCAGCCTTCCCGGGACAGGGCCGTACGAGCAGTACTTC,CASLPGTGPYEQYF
.,TRBJ1-2,.,TRBV11-3,TGTGCCAGCAGCTTACCAGGGTTAGACTATGGCTACACCTTC,CASSLPGLDYGYTF
.,TRBJ1-3,.,TRBV10-3,TGTGCTTCGGGGGTTATCTCTGGAAACACCATATATTTT,CASGVISGNTIYF
TRBD1,TRBJ1-5,.,TRBV30,TGTGCCTGGAGTCCGACAGGGAGGAGGGATCAGCCCCAGCATTTT,CAWSPTGRRDQPQHF
TRBD1,TRBJ2-7,.,TRBV4-1,TGCGCCAGCAGCTCCAGACAGGGGGCTTACGAGCAGTACTTC,CASSSRQGAYEQYF
.,TRBJ2-2,.,TRBV2,TGTGCCAGCAGTCTTTACACCGGGGAGCTGTTTTTT,CASSLYTGELFF
.,TRBJ1-1,.,TRBV28,TGTGCCAGCAGTTTGGTGGGCTTGAACACTGAAGCTTTCTTT,CASSLVGLNTEAFF
.,TRBJ1-3,.,TRBV27,TGTGCCAGCAGTTTAAGTCCTGGAAACACCATATATTTT,CASSLSPGNTIYF
.,TRBJ1-5,few,TRBV2,TGTGCCAGCAGTGAACGGTTTGAGAATCAGCCCCAGCATTTT,CASSERFENQPQHF
.,TRBJ1-1,.,TRBV10-3,TGTGCCATCAGGGAGGAAGAGACTGAAGCTTTCTTT,CAIREEETEAFF
TRBD1,TRBJ1-6,.,TRBV5-1,TGCGCCAGCAGCTTCCGGGACAGGGGCGCTTCCAATTCACCCCTCCACTTT,CASSFRDRGASNSPLHF
.,TRBJ1-1,few,TRBV5-4,TGTGCCAGCAGCTTGGAGACTAACACTGAAGCTTTCTTT,CASSLETNTEAFF
.,TRBJ1-4,.,TRBV30,TGTGCCTGGAGTGTCGGGGCCGGGTTATATGAAAAACTGTTTTTT,CAWSVGAGLYEKLFF
.,TRBJ1-1,once,TRBV28,TGTGCCAGCATTGAAGCGGGGTTACGGACTGAAGCTTTCTTT,CASIEAGLRTEAFF
TRBD1,TRBJ2-7,.,TRBV6-6,TGTGCCAGCAGTTACGGGACAGGGGCCGCTCTAGAGCAGTACTTC,CASSYGTGAALEQYF
.,TRBJ1-2,once,TRBV6-6,TGTGCCAGCTTAGCCCGGGACACCAACTATGGCTACACCTTC,CASLARDTNYGYTF
TRBD1,TRBJ2-5,.,TRBV10-3,TGTGCCATCAGTGAGAGACAGGGGTCCCAGGAGACCCAGTACTTC,CAISERQGSQETQYF
TRBD1,TRBJ1-2,.,TRBV28,TGTGCCAGCAGTCCGGACAGGGGGCCGAGGAACTATGGCTACACCTTC,CASSPDRGPRNYGYTF
TRBD2,TRBJ2-7,.,TRBV29-1,TGCAGCGTTGCTAGCGGGTTAACCTACGAGCAGTACTTC,CSVASGLTYEQYF
.,TRBJ1-2,.,TRBV5-1,TGCGCCAGCAGCTTGGGCTTTTCAGGCTATGGCTACACCTTC,CASSLGFSGYGYTF
TRBD2,TRBJ2-7,.,TRBV7-2,TGTGCCAGCAGCTTAGGGGGGGTAGCGGGAGACGAGCAGTACTTC,CASSLGGVAGDEQYF
TRBD1,TRBJ1-2,once,TRBV28,TGTGCCAGCAGTAAAACCCAGGGGGCGTTTAATGGCTACACCTTC,CASSKTQGAFNGYTF
.,TRBJ1-5,.,TRBV7-3,TGTGCCAGCAGCTTAACGTCTCATTCTGGGGCACCTCTTTTTATTCAGCCCCAGCATTTT,CASSLTSHSGAPLFIQPQHF
TRBD1,TRBJ1-2,.,TRBV6-6,TGTGCCAGCAGTACCGGACAGGGTGTTTCCGCTGGCTACACCTTC,CASSTGQGVSAGYTF
TRBD1,TRBJ1-1,.,TRBV7-2,TGTGCCAGCAGCAGACAGGGGTCGACTACTGAAGCTTTCTTT,CASSRQGSTTEAFF
.,TRBJ1-5,.,TRBV7-3,TGTGCCAGCAGCCCACAGGGTAATCAGCCCCAGCATTTT,CASSPQGNQPQHF
.,TRBJ2-7,.,TRBV5-1,TGCGCCAGCAGCTGGCCGACAGGCGATACCTCCTACGAGCAGTACTTC,CASSWPTGDTSYEQYF